The present T cell receptor (beta chain) was sequenced within a study of Tregs in tolerant kidney transplant recipients. Points from the study as a whole: Few patients were studied, so findings need validation in larger groups. Tolerant patients' donor-specific Tregs expanded beyond overall Tregs, suggesting antigen-driven growth.

Recipients received nonmyeloablative bone marrow transplants from related graft donors, with transient mixed chimerism. Unstimulated Tregs (CD4+CD25+CD127-) and CD4+CD25- non-Tregs were sorted from PBMCs. J gave up 0 bases and V 5 bases, and 6 bases lay outside the gene matches. The CDR3 loop spans 15 amino acids. Germline V CDR1 and CDR2: SGHNT, YENEEA. On this clone itself: What it binds is not known.

The data were produced by immunoSEQ multiplex PCR, yet TCRdb's version contains in-frame clones alone and is incomplete. The sample shows 74,000 or so clones, 75% to 95% of them seen only once. The source of this sequence is a human patient who received a combined kidney and bone marrow transplant. Some T cells may be graft donor cells. The J gene is TRBJ1-1, the V gene TRBV11-3; 7 bases are a match to TRBD1. The sequenced sample was CD4+ T cells from blood (PBMCs), obtained 24 months after the transplant. For the CDR3, the DNA is TGTGCCAGCAGCGCCCGACAGGGCGTGAACACTGAAGCTTTCTTT. The encoded protein is CASSARQGVNTEAFF.